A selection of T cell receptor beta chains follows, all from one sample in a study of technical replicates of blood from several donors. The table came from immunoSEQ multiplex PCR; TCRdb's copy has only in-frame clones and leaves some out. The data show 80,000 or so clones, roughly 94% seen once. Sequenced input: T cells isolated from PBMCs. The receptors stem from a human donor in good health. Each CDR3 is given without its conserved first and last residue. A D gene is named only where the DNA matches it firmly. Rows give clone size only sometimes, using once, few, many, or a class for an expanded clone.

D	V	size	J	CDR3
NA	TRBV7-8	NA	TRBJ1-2	ASSLGSRVGGVYGYT
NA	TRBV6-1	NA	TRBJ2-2	ASTPDPSWTGELF
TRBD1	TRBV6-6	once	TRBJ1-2	ASSYTLGQGNGYT
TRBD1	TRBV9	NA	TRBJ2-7	ASSVLGTGYEQY
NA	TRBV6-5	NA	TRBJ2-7	ASSYTESYEQY
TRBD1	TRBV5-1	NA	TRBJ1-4	ASSQGTGNEKLF
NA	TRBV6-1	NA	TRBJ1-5	ASSEGPINQPQH
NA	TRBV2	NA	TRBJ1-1	ASSGGTEAF
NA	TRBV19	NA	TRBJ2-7	ASSRETTYEQY
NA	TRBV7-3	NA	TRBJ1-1	ASSSQVYTEAF
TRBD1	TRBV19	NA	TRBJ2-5	ASSTGTGLGETQY
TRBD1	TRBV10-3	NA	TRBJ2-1	AIGQVSYNEQF
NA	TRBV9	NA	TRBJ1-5	ASSPGVFSNQPQH
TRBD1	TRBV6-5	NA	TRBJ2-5	ATQTGEETQY
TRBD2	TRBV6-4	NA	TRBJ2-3	ASSDSSGRHTDTQY
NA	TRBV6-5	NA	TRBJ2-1	ASRRDSEQF
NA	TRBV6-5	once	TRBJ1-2	ASSPDRDNGYT
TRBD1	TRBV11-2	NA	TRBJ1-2	ASSLVLGTGGAGYT
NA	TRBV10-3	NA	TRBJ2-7	AISLTIQGNEQY
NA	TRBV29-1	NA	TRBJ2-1	SSRPGADEQF
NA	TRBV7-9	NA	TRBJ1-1	ASSRQITEAF
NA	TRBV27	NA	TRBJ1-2	ASSTTFKSGYT
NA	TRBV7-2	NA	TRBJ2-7	ASSLVSGDSSYEQY
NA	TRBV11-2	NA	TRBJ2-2	ASSFWAGDTGELF
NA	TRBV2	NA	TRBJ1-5	ASEGAGKSNQPQH
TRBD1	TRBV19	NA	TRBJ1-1	ASRDRAGNTEAF
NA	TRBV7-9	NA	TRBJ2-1	ASSLLASEQF
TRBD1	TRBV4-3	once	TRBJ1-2	ASSQDWTGRNYGYT
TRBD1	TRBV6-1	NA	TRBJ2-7	ASRGPGGYEQY
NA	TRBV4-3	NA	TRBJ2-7	ASSSDREGLSYEQY
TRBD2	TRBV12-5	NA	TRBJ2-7	ASGPPGLAGREQY
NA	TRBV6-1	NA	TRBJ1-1	ASSEITANTEAF
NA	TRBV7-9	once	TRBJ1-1	ASSLGGAGANTEAF
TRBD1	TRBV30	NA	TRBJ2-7	AWSRDRGHEQY
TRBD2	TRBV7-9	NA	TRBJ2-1	ASSLSGTSGRAGEQF
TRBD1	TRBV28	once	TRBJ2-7	ASSLLTGVYEQY
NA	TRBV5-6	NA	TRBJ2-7	ASSFSSSYEQY
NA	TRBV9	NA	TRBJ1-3	ASSLGTNSGNTIY
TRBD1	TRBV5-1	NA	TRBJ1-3	ASSLGGDRVGGNTIY
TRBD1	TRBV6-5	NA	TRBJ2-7	ASSRTGSYEQY
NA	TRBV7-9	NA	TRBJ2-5	ASSLMAGSETQY
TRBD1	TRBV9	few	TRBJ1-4	ASSPRDSTNEKLF
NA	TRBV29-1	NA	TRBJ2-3	SAHGPQRQY
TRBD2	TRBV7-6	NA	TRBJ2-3	ASSLAGGFTDTQY
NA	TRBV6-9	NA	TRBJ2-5	ASSPDSGQTQY
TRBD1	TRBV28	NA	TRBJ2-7	ASSDTGGHEQY
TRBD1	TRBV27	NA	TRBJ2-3	ASSPFFDRGADTQY
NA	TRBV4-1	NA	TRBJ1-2	ASSQVQELDYGYT
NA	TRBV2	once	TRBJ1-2	ASSEPDGYT
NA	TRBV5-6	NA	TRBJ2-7	ASSLGPLVFYEQY
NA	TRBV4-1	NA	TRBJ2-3	ASSQEGGGADTQY
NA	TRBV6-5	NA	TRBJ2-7	ASSPGNEQY
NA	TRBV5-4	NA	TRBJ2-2	ASSLLGRDFGELF
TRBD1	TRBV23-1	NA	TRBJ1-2	ASSQSPLTGGNGYT
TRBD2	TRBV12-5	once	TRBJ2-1	ASGLWLAGYNEQF
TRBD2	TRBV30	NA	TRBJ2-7	AWTATSGNEQY
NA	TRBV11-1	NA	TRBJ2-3	ASSLNLGSGTDTQY
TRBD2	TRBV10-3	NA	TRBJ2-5	AISPLSSGSETQY
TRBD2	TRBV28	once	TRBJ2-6	ASSRGGSGANVLT
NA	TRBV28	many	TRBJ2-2	ASNLRVKGTGELF